This T cell receptor beta chain was identified in a study of cytomegalovirus exposure and HLA in healthy donors. Likely unrecorded immune exposures existed in these nominally healthy donors. Overall study results and limits: The HLA-A and HLA-B alleles of most subjects were reportedly predicted accurately from TCR beta sequences. Later work found most CMV-associated TCR beta chains apparently HLA-restricted. According to the study, 150 to 200 TCR beta chains were cytomegalovirus-associated.

Both 60 Vbeta primers and 13 Jbeta primers went into the PCR. Data came from immunoSEQ multiplex PCR; TCRdb stores just in-frame clones and leaves some out. The sample holds under 150,000 clones, 80% seen once. This clone was seen a handful of times. Its target is not known. V shed 3 bases and J 0 bases; nucleotides not matched to a gene: 7. The CDR3 length is 17 residues. From germline, CDR1 is SGHNT and CDR2 YENEEA. Sequencing was performed on PBMCs. The TCR was taken from a man between 35 and 55 years old in good health and CMV-seropositive. V and J are TRBV11-3 and TRBJ2-3, with 9 bases identical to TRBD2. The CDR3 loop reads CASSLGPSGVSTDTQYF. Written as DNA, the CDR3 is TGTGCCAGCAGCTTGGGCCCTAGCGGGGTTAGCACAGATACGCAGTATTTT.